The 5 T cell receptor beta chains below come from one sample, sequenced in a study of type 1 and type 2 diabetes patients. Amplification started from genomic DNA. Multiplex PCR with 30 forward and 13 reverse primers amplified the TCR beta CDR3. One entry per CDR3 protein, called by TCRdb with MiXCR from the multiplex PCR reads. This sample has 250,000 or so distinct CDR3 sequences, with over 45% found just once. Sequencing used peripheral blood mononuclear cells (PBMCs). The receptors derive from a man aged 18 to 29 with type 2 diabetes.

In DNA form, the CDR3 reads TGTGCCAGTAGTTTAACAGAATATAGCAATCAGCCCCAGCATTTT. It translates to CASSLTEYSNQPQHF. The chain joins TRBV25-1 to TRBJ1-5; D is ambiguous. With 9 bases removed from V and 0 bases from J, the gap between germline ends came to 15 bases. Germline V gives CDR1 MGHDK, CDR2 SYGVNS. CDR3 size: 15 residues.

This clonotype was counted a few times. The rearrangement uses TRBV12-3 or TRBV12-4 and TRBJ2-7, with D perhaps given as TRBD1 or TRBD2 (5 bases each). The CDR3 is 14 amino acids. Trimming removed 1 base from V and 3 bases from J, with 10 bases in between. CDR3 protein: CASSLGGFSYEQYF. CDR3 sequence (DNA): TGTGCCAGCAGTTTAGGGGGGTTTAGCTACGAGCAGTACTTC.

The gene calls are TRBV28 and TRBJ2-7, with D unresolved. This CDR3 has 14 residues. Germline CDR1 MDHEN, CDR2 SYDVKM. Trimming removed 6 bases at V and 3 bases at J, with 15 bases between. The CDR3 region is CASRSQRTYYEQYF. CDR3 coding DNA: TGTGCCAGCAGGTCACAGAGAACATACTACGAGCAGTACTTC.

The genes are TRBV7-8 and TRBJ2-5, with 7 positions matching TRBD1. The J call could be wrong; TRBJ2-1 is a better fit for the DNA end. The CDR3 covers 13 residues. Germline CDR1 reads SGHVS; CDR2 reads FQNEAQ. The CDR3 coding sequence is TGTGCCAGCAGCAGGGCAGGGGGAGATGAGCAGTTCTTC. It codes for CASSRAGGDEQFF.

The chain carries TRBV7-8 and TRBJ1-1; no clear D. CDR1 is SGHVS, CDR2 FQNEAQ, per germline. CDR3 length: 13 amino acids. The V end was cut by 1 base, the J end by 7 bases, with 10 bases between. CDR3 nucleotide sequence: TGTGCCAGCAGCTTAGGTGGGCACATTGAAGCTTTCTTT. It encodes CASSLGGHIEAFF.